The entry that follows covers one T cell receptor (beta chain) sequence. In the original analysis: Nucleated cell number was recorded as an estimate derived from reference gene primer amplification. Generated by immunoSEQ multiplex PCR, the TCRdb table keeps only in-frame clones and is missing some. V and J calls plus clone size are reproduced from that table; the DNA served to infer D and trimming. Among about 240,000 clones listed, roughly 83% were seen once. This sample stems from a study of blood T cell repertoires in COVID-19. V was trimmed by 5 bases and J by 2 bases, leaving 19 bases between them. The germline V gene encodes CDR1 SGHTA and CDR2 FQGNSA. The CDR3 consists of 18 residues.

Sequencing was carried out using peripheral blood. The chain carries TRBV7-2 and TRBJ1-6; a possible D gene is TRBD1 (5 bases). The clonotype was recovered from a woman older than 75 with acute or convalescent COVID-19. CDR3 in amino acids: CASSRGWARAAYNSPLHF. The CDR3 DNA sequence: TGTGCCAGCAGCCGTGGGTGGGCCAGGGCGGCCTATAATTCACCCCTCCACTTT.